These 6 T cell receptor beta chains share one sample of origin, sequenced in a study of pediatric ulcerative colitis. TCRdb keeps only in-frame clones here, not all; method: immunoSEQ multiplex PCR. The data contain about 35,000 clones, about 81% of them singletons. One to two pinch biopsies were taken from the rectum during colonoscopy. The sample consisted of gut tissue. Receptor source: a boy aged 5-17 years with mild ulcerative colitis.

V and J are TRBV9 and TRBJ2-4; 7 bases are shared with TRBD1. This CDR3 comprises 15 residues. The V and J ends lost 4 bases and 1 base, in that order; junction bases with no gene match: 5. Looked up from germline, CDR1 is SGDLS and CDR2 is YYNGEE. The CDR3 loop reads CASSPSTGAKNIQYF. In DNA form, the CDR3 reads TGTGCCAGCAGCCCGTCGACAGGGGCCAAAAACATTCAGTACTTC.

The chain has TRBV5-1 and TRBJ2-5; possible D gene TRBD1, 6 bases. Germline assignment: CDR1 SGHRS and CDR2 YFSETQ. Trimming left V 1 base short and J 4 bases short, with 14 bases between. The CDR3 consists of 15 residues. The CDR3 loop reads CASSLLQGRGETQYF. The CDR3 nucleotides read TGCGCCAGCAGCTTGTTACAGGGCAGGGGAGAGACCCAGTACTTC.

This chain links TRBV5-1 with TRBJ2-1; 10 bases map to TRBD2. V was pared by 2 bases and J by 5 bases, with 4 bases of the junction left unmatched. The length of the CDR3 is 15 residues. Germline V CDR1 and CDR2: SGHRS, YFSETQ. The CDR3 DNA follows: TGCGCCAGCAGCTTACTAGCGGGGAGTAACAATGAGCAGTTCTTC. Protein sequence: CASSLLAGSNNEQFF.

Of note for this clone: Other DNA sequences in this sample translate to the same CDR3. This sequence joins TRBV30 and TRBJ2-3, with D perhaps matching TRBD2 (6 bases). There are 15 residues in the CDR3. The V end was cut by 0 bases, the J end by 0 bases, with 10 bases between. Germline V gene sequence: CDR1 GTSNPN, CDR2 SVGIG (reference sequence). CDR3 protein: CAWSVGGGSTDTQYF. The CDR3 DNA reads TGTGCCTGGAGTGTAGGTGGGGGGAGCACAGATACGCAGTATTTT. The full variable domain, rest sourced from reference TRBV30 and TRBJ2-3, is SQTIHQWPATLVQPVGSPLSLECTVEGTSNPNLYWYRQAAGRGLQLLFYSVGIGQISSEVPQNLSASRPQDRQFILSSKKLLLSDSGFYLCAWSVGGGSTDTQYFGPGTRLTVL.

The V call is TRBV11-3, the J call TRBJ2-3; 9 nucleotides agree with TRBD1. V shed 1 base, J shed 4 bases, and the junction held 0 bases outside the gene matches. In germline, CDR1 is SGHNT, CDR2 YENEEA. This CDR3 is built from 14 residues. Here the CDR3 DNA reads TGTGCCAGCAGCTTAGGACAGGGGGCAGATACGCAGTATTTT. Encoded protein: CASSLGQGADTQYF.

This chain connects TRBV6-1 to TRBJ2-5; a weak D match, TRBD1 (6 bases). Per the germline V gene, CDR1 is MNHNS and CDR2 is SASEGT. The CDR3 totals 17 residues. V lost 4 bases to trimming and J lost 5 bases, with 23 bases between them. The CDR3 sequence is CASSVIQGLPVVETQYF. CDR3 nucleotides: TGTGCCAGCAGTGTAATACAGGGTCTCCCTGTAGTGGAGACCCAGTACTTC.